This T cell receptor beta chain was sequenced in a study of CD8+ T cells in alopecia areata. Extracted RNA was reverse transcribed, and the resulting cDNA served as sequencing template. Profiling relied on immunoSEQ multiplex PCR, and the TCRdb table lists in-frame clones only, not all of them. The data contain some 240,000 clones, 57% of them seen just once; the ten biggest clones take up approximately 0.5%. This clonotype originated in a human donor with alopecia areata. The specimen comprised CD4+ T cells sorted from blood, sampled at week 0.

The CDR3 region has the DNA TGTGCCAGCAGTTTATCAGGCAAGTCCTACGAGCAGTACTTC. It is translated as CASSLSGKSYEQYF. The rearrangement uses TRBV27 and TRBJ2-7; D remains unclear. Trimming left V 0 bases short and J 1 base short, with 7 bases between. The CDR3 sequence is 14 residues long. Germline-derived CDR1 and CDR2 are MNHEY and SMNVEV (reference sequence).